This record concerns one TCR beta chain sequence. The authors sequenced TCR beta from blood CD8+ and CD4+ T cells. This CDR3 comprises 14 residues. The V end was cut by 5 bases, the J end by 5 bases, with 15 bases between. The data derive from a study of CD8 T cells in Susac syndrome. It was with random hexamers that roughly 0.45 to 1 ug RNA was reverse transcribed. TCRdb itself ran the immunoSEQ multiplex PCR reads through MiXCR, one entry per CDR3 protein. The table has 300,000 to 350,000 distinct CDR3 sequences, 90% to 95% seen once; the top ten hold 0.065%. The V gene is TRBV12-3 or TRBV12-4, the J gene TRBJ1-1; D gene unclear. This TCR derives from a human donor with multiple sclerosis. Sequencing input: CD4+ T cells from PBMCs. The DNA of the CDR3 is TGTGCCAGCAGTACGGAGGGAACGAGAACTGAAGCTTTCTTT. It yields the protein CASSTEGTRTEAFF.